This T cell receptor beta chain originates from a study of immune characterization of retroperitoneal liposarcoma. By share, this clonotype ranks as large. From germline, CDR1 is MNHNS and CDR2 SASEGT. CDR3 length: 15 residues. After removal of 2 bases from V and 2 bases from J, the junction contained 1 base not matched to a gene. In TCRdb, the PCR reads were re-called with MiXCR into one record per CDR3 protein. The sample gives about 10,000 distinct CDR3 sequences, approximately 30% of which show up once; about 7.8% is in the top ten. Sample: tumor tissue. The chain carries TRBV6-1 and TRBJ2-5; the match to TRBD2 covers 11 bases. This sequence originates from a male donor with retroperitoneal liposarcoma. The CDR3 region is CASSEIAGGQETQYF. The CDR3 DNA follows: TGTGCCAGCAGTGAAATAGCGGGGGGGCAAGAGACCCAGTACTTC.